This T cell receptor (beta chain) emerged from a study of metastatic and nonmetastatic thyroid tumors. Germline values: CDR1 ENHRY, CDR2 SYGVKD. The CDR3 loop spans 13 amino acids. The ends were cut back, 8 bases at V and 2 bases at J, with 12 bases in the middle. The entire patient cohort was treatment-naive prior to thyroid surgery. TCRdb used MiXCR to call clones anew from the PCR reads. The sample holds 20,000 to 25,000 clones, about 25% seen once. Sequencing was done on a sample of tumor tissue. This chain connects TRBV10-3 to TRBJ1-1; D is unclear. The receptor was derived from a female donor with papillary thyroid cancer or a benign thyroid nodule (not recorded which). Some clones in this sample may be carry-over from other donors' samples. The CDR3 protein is CAIYSDGNTEAFF. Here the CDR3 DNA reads TGTGCCATCTACTCGGACGGAAACACTGAAGCTTTCTTT.